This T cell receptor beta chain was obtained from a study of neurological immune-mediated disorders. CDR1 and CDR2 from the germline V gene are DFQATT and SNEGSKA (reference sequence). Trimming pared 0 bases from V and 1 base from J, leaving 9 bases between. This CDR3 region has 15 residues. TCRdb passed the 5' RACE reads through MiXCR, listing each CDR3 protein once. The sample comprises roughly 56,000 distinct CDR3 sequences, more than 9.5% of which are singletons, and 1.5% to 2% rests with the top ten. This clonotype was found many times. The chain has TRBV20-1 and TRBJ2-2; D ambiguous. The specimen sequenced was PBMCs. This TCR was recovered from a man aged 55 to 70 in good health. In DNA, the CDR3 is TGCAGTGCTAGAGATCGGGCTTGGAACACCGGGGAGCTGTTTTTT. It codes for CSARDRAWNTGELFF.